This TCR beta chain was identified in a study of shared clonotypes between healthy human individuals. Each replicate PCR on the sorted subsets used 200 to 250 ng DNA (around 30,000 T cell genomes). Clones were read by immunoSEQ multiplex PCR, and TCRdb kept only the in-frame ones, dropping some. The table lists some 2 million clones, around 95% of them singletons. The sample was naive CD4+ T cells sorted from blood. Subset of the sample: CD45RA+ positively selected. This TCR was sampled from a man between 18 and 35 years old in good health.

CDR3 loop: CASSPGPGQRGYF. CDR3 nucleotide sequence: TGTGCCAGCAGCCCGGGCCCCGGACAGAGGGGGTACTTC. The genes are TRBV11-3 and TRBJ2-7; a possible D gene is TRBD1 (6 bases). This CDR3 contains 13 residues. V lost 5 bases and J lost 12, with 20 bases in between. Looked up from germline, CDR1 is SGHNT and CDR2 is YENEEA.